Listed below are T cell receptor beta chains from one sample, sequenced in a study of OX40 agonist ivuxolimab in advanced cancers. Sequencing was performed with immunoSEQ multiplex PCR; in TCRdb, only in-frame clones are kept and a portion is missing. The table has some 19,000 clones, 70% to 90% seen once. The sequencing used CD4+ or CD8+ T cells sorted from blood, collected in a trial of the OX40 agonist ivuxolimab. Source of these receptors: an adult with an advanced solid tumor such as melanoma, head and neck, liver or kidney cancer. Each CDR3 is given with its conserved first and last residue. D genes are given only for firm matches. Size tells how often a clone was seen (once, few, many) or the class of an expanded clone, and some rows leave it out.

- - TRBJ1-6 TRBV27 CASSYERGSPLHF TGTGCCAGCAGTTACGAACGAGGTTCACCCCTCCACTTT
once - TRBJ2-2 TRBV10-3 CAIMAGNTNTGELFF TGTGCCATCATGGCAGGCAATACGAACACCGGGGAGCTGTTTTTT
- - TRBJ1-2 TRBV9 CASSAGGRGYTF TGTGCCAGCAGCGCCGGGGGGCGAGGCTACACCTTC
once - TRBJ2-7 TRBV7-9 CASSLVPDEQYF TGTGCCAGCAGCTTAGTCCCCGACGAGCAGTACTTC
- TRBD2 TRBJ2-1 TRBV11-1 CASSLTSGSYNEQFF TGTGCCAGCAGCCTGACTAGCGGGAGTTACAATGAGCAGTTCTTC
- TRBD2 TRBJ2-7 TRBV27 CASGSGGVRGEQYF TGTGCCAGCGGCTCCGGGGGGGTACGAGGCGAGCAGTACTTC
- - TRBJ2-7 TRBV2 CASSEAPPGGSSSYEQYF TGTGCCAGCAGTGAAGCGCCCCCAGGGGGGAGCAGCTCCTACGAGCAGTACTTC
- - TRBJ2-7 TRBV7-2 CASSIGQSYEQYF TGTGCCAGCAGCATCGGACAGTCCTACGAGCAGTACTTC
- TRBD1 TRBJ1-2 TRBV4-1 CASSQEGQGARYTF TGCGCCAGCAGCCAAGAGGGACAGGGGGCGCGATACACCTTC
- - TRBJ1-6 TRBV5-8 CASSLGVSPLHF TGTGCCAGCAGCTTGGGGGTTTCACCCCTCCACTTT
- TRBD1 TRBJ2-7 TRBV5-1 CASSLDRGYEQYF TGCGCCAGCAGCTTGGACAGGGGCTACGAGCAGTACTTC
- - TRBJ1-1 TRBV5-4 CASSLMKGSEAFF TGTGCCAGCAGCCTAATGAAGGGCTCTGAAGCTTTCTTT
- - TRBJ2-5 TRBV5-4 CASSLGTRPKETQYF TGTGCCAGCAGCTTGGGCACTAGGCCGAAAGAGACCCAGTACTTC
- - TRBJ2-3 TRBV13 CASSHTASSTDTQYF TGTGCCAGCAGCCACACGGCCTCTAGCACAGATACGCAGTATTTT
- TRBD2 TRBJ2-5 TRBV19 CASSIGGGSGAETQYF TGTGCCAGTAGTATAGGGGGCGGGAGCGGTGCAGAGACCCAGTACTTC
- - TRBJ1-5 TRBV6-6 CASSYGGESNQPQHF TGTGCCAGCAGTTATGGTGGAGAAAGCAATCAGCCCCAGCATTTT
- TRBD2 TRBJ2-5 TRBV19 CASSMGEGRRETQYF TGTGCCAGTAGTATGGGGGAGGGAAGGAGAGAGACCCAGTACTTC
- - TRBJ2-7 TRBV7-3 CASSFFGGPYEQYF TGTGCCAGCAGTTTTTTCGGAGGGCCCTACGAGCAGTACTTC
- - TRBJ2-1 TRBV10-3 CAISEIGGHEQFF TGTGCCATCAGTGAGATAGGGGGGCATGAGCAGTTCTTC
- TRBD1 TRBJ1-1 TRBV5-4 CASSRTGGGNTEAFF TGTGCCAGCAGCAGAACAGGGGGGGGGAACACTGAAGCTTTCTTT
once - TRBJ2-5 TRBV6-1 CASSEVRGGQETQYF TGTGCCAGCAGTGAGGTTAGGGGGGGGCAAGAGACCCAGTACTTC
few - TRBJ1-1 TRBV20-1 CSARAHEAFF TGCAGTGCTAGAGCCCATGAAGCTTTCTTT
- TRBD1 TRBJ2-7 TRBV12-5 CASGPPGTGVYEQYF TGTGCTAGTGGCCCTCCGGGGACAGGGGTCTACGAGCAGTACTTC
once - TRBJ1-1 TRBV19 CASSITGYLNTEAFF TGTGCCAGTAGTATAACAGGGTATTTGAACACTGAAGCTTTCTTT
- - TRBJ2-7 TRBV30 CAWSVSDIEGEQYF TGTGCCTGGAGTGTATCGGACATAGAAGGCGAGCAGTACTTC
- - TRBJ1-5 TRBV15 CATAAGRGQPQHF TGTGCCACCGCCGCAGGGCGCGGGCAGCCCCAGCATTTT
- - TRBJ2-2 TRBV5-4 CASPSEAGELFF TGTGCCAGCCCGTCTGAGGCCGGGGAGCTGTTTTTT
- - TRBJ1-2 TRBV30 CAWSVRGAPYGYTF TGTGCCTGGAGTGTACGGGGGGCTCCCTATGGCTACACCTTC